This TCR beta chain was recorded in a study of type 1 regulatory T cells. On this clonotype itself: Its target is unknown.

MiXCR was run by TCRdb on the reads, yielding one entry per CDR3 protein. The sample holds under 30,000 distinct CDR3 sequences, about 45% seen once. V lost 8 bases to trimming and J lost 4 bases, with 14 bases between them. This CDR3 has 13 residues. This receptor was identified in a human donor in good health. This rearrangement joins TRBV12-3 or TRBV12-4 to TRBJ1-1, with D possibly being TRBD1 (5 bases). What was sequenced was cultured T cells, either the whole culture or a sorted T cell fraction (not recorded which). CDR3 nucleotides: TGTGCCAGCCAAAATTACGGGGGCACTGAAGCTTTCTTT. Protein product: CASQNYGGTEAFF.